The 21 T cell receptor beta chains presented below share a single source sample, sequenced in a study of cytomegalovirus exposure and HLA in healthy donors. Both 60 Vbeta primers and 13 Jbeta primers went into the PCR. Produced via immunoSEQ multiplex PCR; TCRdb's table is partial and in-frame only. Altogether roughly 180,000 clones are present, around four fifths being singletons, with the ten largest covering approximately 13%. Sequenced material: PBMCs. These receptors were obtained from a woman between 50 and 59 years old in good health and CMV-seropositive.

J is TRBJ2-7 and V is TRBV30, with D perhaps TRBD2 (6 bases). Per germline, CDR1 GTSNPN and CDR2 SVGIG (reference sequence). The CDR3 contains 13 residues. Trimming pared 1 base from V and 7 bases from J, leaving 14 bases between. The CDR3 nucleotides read TGTGCCTGGAGTGGAGGTTGGGGGAGGGAGCAGTACTTC. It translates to CAWSGGWGREQYF.

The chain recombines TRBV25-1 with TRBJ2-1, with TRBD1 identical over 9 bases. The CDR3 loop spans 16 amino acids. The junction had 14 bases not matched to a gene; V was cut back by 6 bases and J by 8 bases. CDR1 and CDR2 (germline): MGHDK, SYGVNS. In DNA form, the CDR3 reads TGTGCCAGCAGCCACCACAGCGGGACAGGGAGGTATGAGCAGTTCTTC. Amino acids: CASSHHSGTGRYEQFF.

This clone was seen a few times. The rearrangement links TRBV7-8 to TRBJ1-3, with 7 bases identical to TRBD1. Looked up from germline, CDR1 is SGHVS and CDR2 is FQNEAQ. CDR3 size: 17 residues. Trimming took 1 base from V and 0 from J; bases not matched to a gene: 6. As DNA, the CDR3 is TGTGCCAGCAGCTTAGGGAGGACAGGAGCCTCTGGAAACACCATATATTTT. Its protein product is CASSLGRTGASGNTIYF.

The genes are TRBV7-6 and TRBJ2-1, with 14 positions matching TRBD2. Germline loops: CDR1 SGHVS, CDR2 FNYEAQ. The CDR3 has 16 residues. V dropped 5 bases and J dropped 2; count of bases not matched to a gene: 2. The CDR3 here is CASSLTSGGAYNEQFF. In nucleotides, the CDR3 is TGTGCCAGCAGCCTGACTAGCGGGGGGGCCTACAATGAGCAGTTCTTC.

The CDR3 DNA is TGTGCCAGCTCACCCGATGGCCGTTCCAATGAGCAGTTCTTC. This gives the protein CASSPDGRSNEQFF. The chain joins TRBV18 to TRBJ2-1; D not resolved. The germline CDR1 and CDR2 sequences are KGHSH and LQKENI. The CDR3 consists of 14 residues. With 3 bases removed from V and 6 bases from J, the gap between germline ends came to 12 bases.

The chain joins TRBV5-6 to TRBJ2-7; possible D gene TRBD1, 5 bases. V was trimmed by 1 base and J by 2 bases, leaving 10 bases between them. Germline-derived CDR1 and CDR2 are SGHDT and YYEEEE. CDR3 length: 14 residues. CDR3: CASSLQGSAYEQYF. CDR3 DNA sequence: TGTGCCAGCAGCTTGCAGGGTTCCGCCTACGAGCAGTACTTC.

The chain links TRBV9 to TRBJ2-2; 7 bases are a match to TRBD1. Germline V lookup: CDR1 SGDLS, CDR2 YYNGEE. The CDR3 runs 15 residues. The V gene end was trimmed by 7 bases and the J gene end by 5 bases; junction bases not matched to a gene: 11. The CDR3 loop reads CASFPGTVPTGELFF. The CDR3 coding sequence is TGTGCCAGCTTCCCCGGGACAGTGCCAACCGGGGAGCTGTTTTTT.

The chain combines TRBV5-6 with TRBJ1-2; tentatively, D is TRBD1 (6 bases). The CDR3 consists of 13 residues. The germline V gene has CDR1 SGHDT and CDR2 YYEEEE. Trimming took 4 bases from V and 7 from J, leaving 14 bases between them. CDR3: CASSTRQVLGYTF. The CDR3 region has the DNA TGTGCCAGCAGCACTCGACAGGTACTTGGCTACACCTTC.

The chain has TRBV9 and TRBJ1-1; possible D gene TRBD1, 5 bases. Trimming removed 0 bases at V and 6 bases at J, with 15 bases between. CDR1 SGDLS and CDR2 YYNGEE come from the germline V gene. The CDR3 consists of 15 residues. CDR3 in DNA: TGTGCCAGCAGCGTAGTTACAGGCGGCGGGGCTGAAGCTTTCTTT. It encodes CASSVVTGGGAEAFF.

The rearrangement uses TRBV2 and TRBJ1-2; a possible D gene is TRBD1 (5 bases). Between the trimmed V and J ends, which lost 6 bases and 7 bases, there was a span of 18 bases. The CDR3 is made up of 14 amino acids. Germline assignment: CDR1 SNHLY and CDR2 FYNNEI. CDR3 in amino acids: CASRGLGQGCGYTF. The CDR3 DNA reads TGTGCCAGCAGGGGATTGGGGCAGGGTTGTGGCTACACCTTC.

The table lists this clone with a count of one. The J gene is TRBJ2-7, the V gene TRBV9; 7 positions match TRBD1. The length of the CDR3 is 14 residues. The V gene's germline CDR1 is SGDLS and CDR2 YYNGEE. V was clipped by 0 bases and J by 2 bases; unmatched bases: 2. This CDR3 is CASSVAQGAYEQYF. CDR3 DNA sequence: TGTGCCAGCAGCGTAGCTCAGGGGGCCTACGAGCAGTACTTC.

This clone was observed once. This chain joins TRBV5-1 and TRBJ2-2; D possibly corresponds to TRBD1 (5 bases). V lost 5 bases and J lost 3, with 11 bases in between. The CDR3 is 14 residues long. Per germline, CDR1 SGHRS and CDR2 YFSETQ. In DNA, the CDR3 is TGCGCCAGCAGGCCCCAAGGGGACACCGGGGAGCTGTTTTTT. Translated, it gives CASRPQGDTGELFF.

CDR3 nucleotide sequence: TGTGCCAGCAGCTTGATGGCGGCCAGCTCCTACGAGCAGTACTTC. It yields the protein CASSLMAASSYEQYF. The chain links TRBV5-6 to TRBJ2-7; D is uncertain. V lost 1 base and J 0 bases, leaving 11 bases between the germline ends. Looked up from germline, CDR1 is SGHDT and CDR2 is YYEEEE. The CDR3 contains 15 residues.

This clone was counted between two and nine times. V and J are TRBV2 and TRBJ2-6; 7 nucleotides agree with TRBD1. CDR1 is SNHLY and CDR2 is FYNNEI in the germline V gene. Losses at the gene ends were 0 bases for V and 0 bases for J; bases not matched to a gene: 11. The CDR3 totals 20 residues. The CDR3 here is CASSEALFWGQLSGANVLTF. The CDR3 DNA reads TGTGCCAGCAGTGAAGCGCTTTTTTGGGGACAGCTCTCTGGGGCCAACGTCCTGACTTTC.

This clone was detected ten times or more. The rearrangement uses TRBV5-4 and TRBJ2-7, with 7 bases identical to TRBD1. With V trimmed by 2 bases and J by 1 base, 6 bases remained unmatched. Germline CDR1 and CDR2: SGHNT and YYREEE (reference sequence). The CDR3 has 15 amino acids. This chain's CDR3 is CASSFRQGPSYEQYF. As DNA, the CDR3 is TGTGCCAGCAGCTTTAGACAGGGACCATCCTACGAGCAGTACTTC.

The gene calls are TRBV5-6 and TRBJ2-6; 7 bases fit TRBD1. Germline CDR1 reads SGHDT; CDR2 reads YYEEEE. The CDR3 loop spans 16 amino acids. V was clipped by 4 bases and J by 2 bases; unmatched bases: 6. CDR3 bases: TGTGCCAGCAGCCTGCGACAGGGTACTGGGGCCAACGTCCTGACTTTC. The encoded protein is CASSLRQGTGANVLTF. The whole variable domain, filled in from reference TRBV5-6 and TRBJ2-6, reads DAGVTQSPTHLIKTRGQQVTLRCSPKSGHDTVSWYQQALGQGPQFIFQYYEEEERQRGNFPDRFSGHQFPNYSSELNVNALLLGDSALYLCASSLRQGTGANVLTFGAGSRLTVL.

The CDR3 DNA reads TGTGCCGCAAAACTTAGCTACGAGCAGTACTTC. Its translation is CAAKLSYEQYF. The chain recombines TRBV6-1 with TRBJ2-5; D unclear. The end of the DNA is better explained by TRBJ2-7, so the J call may be wrong. This CDR3 has 11 residues. The germline V gene has CDR1 MNHNS and CDR2 SASEGT.

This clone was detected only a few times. This CDR3 reads CASSFNPGGTEAFF. CDR3 bases: TGCGCCAGCAGCTTTAACCCAGGTGGCACTGAAGCTTTCTTT. The chain couples TRBV5-1 to TRBJ1-1, with D uncertain. Germline V gene lookup returns CDR1 SGHRS and CDR2 YFSETQ. With 2 bases removed from V and 4 bases from J, the gap between germline ends came to 12 bases. There are 14 residues in the CDR3.

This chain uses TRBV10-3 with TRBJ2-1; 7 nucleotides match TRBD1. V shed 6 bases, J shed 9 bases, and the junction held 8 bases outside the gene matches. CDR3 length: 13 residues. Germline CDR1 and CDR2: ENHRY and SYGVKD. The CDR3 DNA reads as TGTGCCATCAGCGGGGACAGTAAATTTGAGCAGTTCTTC. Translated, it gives CAISGDSKFEQFF.

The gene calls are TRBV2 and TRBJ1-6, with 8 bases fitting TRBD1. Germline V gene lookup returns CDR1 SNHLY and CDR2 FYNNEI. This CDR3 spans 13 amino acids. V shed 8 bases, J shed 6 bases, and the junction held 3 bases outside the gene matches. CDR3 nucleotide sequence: TGTGCCAGCTCAGGGGGCAGTAATTCACCCCTCCACTTT. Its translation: CASSGGSNSPLHF.

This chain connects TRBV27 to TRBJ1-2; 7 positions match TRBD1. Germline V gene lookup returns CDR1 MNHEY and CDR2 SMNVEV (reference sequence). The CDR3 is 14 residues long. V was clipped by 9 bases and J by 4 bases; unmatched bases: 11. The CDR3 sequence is CASRNRGRSYGYTF. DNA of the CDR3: TGTGCCAGTCGAAACAGGGGACGAAGCTATGGCTACACCTTC.